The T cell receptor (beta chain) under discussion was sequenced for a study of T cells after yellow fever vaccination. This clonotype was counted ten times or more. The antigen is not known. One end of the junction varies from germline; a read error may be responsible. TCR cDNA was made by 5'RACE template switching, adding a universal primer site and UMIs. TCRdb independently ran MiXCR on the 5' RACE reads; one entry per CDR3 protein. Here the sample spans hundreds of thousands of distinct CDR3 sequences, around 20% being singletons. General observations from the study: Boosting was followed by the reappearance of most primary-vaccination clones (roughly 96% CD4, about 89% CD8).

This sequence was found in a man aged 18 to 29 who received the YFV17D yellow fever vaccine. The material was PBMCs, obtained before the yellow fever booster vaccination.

In DNA, the CDR3 is TGTGCCAGCAGCTTAGGTTCCCAAGAGACCCAGTACTTC. It translates to CASSLGSQETQYF. J is TRBJ2-5 and V is TRBV5-1; no reliable D call. Germline V gives CDR1 SGHRS, CDR2 YFSETQ. The CDR3 contains 13 residues.